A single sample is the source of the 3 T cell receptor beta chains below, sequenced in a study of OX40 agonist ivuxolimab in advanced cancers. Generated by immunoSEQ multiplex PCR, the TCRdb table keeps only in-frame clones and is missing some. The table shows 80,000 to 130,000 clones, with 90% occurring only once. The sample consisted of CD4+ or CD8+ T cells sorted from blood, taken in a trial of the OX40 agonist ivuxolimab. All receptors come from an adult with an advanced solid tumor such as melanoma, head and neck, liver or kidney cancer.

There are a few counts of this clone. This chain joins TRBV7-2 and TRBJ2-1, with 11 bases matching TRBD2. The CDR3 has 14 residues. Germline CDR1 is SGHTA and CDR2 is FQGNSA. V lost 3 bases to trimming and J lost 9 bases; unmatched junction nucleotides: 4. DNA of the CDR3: TGTGCCAGCAGCTTGACTAGCGGGAAAGGTGAGCAGTTCTTC. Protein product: CASSLTSGKGEQFF. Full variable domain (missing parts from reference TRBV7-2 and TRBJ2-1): GAGVSQSPSNKVTEKGKDVELRCDPISGHTALYWYRQSLGQGLEFLIYFQGNSAPDKSGLPSDRFSAERTGGSVSTLTIQRTQQEDSAVYLCASSLTSGKGEQFFGPGTRLTVL.

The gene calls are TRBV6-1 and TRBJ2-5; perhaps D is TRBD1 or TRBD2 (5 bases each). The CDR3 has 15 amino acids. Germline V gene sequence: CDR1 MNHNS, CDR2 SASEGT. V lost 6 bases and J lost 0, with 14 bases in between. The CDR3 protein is CASSTTRDHQETQYF. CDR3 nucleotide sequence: TGTGCCAGCAGCACCACTAGGGACCACCAAGAGACCCAGTACTTC.

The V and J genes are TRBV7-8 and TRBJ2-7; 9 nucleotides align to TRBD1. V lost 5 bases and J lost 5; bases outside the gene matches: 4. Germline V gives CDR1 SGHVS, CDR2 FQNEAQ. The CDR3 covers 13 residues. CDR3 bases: TGTGCCAGCAGCACGGGACAGGGTAACGAGCAGTACTTC. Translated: CASSTGQGNEQYF. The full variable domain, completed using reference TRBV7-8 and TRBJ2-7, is GAGVSQSPRYKVAKRGQDVALRCDPISGHVSLFWYQQALGQGPEFLTYFQNEAQLDKSGLPSDRFFAERPEGSVSTLKIQRTQQEDSAVYLCASSTGQGNEQYFGPGTRLTVT.